Each of the 19 T cell receptor beta chains below was sequenced from the same sample in a study of T cell responses to AZD1222 COVID-19 vaccine. Here immunoSEQ multiplex PCR was the method, and the copy in TCRdb shows in-frame clones only, minus some. In the table there are about 120,000 clones, about 81% of which are singletons. Sequences were derived from peripheral blood, sampled on day 0 of AZD1222 vaccination. All receptors derive from an adult in good health.

This clone was seen more than once but under ten times. The V call is TRBV28, the J call TRBJ1-4; D is possibly TRBD1 (6 bases). The CDR3 extends over 13 amino acids. CDR1 and CDR2 from the germline V gene are MDHEN and SYDVKM. V dropped 10 bases and J dropped 7 bases, with 16 bases sitting between them. The CDR3 spells CATRGGAAEKLFF. The DNA for the CDR3 is TGTGCCACCCGGGGGGGGGCAGCTGAAAAACTGTTTTTT.

This rearrangement joins TRBV3-1 (or the pseudogene TRBV3-2) to TRBJ2-7; perhaps TRBD1 as D (5 bases). The CDR3 totals 14 residues. V was clipped by 0 bases and J by 3 bases, with 9 bases between them. Germline V lookup: CDR1 LGHDT, CDR2 YNNKEL (reference sequence). The CDR3, as DNA: TGTGCCAGCAGCCAAGATTACAGGATCTACGAGCAGTACTTC. The encoded protein is CASSQDYRIYEQYF.

This rearrangement joins TRBV5-1 to TRBJ2-5; TRBD2 is a possible D gene (5 bases). The CDR3 is made up of 15 amino acids. Germline V gives CDR1 SGHRS, CDR2 YFSETQ. V was clipped by 2 bases and J by 1 base, with 12 bases between them. CDR3 protein: CASSLVVGVQETQYF. The DNA for the CDR3 is TGCGCCAGCAGCTTAGTCGTGGGAGTCCAAGAGACCCAGTACTTC.

The gene calls are TRBV19 and TRBJ2-7; 11 bases align to TRBD1. The V segment lost 4 bases and the J segment 2 bases; nucleotides outside the gene matches: 4. CDR3 length: 15 residues. Germline V gene sequence: CDR1 LNHDA, CDR2 SQIVND (reference sequence). The CDR3 DNA reads as TGTGCCAGTAGTAAGGGACAGGGGGTCGCCTACGAGCAGTACTTC. Translated: CASSKGQGVAYEQYF.

The J gene is TRBJ1-2, the V gene TRBV27, with no clear D. Between the trimmed V and J ends, which lost 3 bases and 6 bases, there was a span of 11 bases. Germline V CDR1 and CDR2: MNHEY, SMNVEV (reference sequence). CDR3 length equals 13 residues. CDR3 protein: CASSFWETHGYTF. The CDR3 DNA follows: TGTGCCAGCAGTTTTTGGGAAACCCATGGCTACACCTTC.

V gene TRBV5-1 combines with J gene TRBJ2-5; 9 nucleotides agree with TRBD2. Trimming at V came to 3 bases and at J to 6 bases, leaving 12 bases not matched to a gene. This CDR3 contains 16 residues. Germline CDR1 reads SGHRS; CDR2 reads YFSETQ. The CDR3: CASSSRRGGVEQTQYF. The CDR3 coding sequence is TGCGCCAGCAGCTCCCGGCGGGGGGGCGTCGAACAGACCCAGTACTTC.

In this sample, this clone turned up once. The rearrangement links TRBV7-2 to TRBJ2-7, with 8 bases that match TRBD1. Germline V gene sequence: CDR1 SGHTA, CDR2 FQGNSA. The V segment lost 0 bases and the J segment 3 bases; nucleotides outside the gene matches: 7. This CDR3 spans 16 amino acids. The CDR3 region is CASSLAFSGGSYEQYF. The CDR3 bases are TGTGCCAGCAGCTTAGCGTTTTCAGGGGGCAGCTACGAGCAGTACTTC.

V gene TRBV6-2 or TRBV6-3 combines with J gene TRBJ1-6; 7 positions agree with TRBD1. Losses at the gene ends were 5 bases for V and 13 bases for J; bases not matched to a gene: 11. The CDR3 totals 14 residues. The germline V gene has CDR1 MNHEY and CDR2 SVGEGT. CDR3 DNA: TGTGCCAGCAGTATACAGGGGACCTCTGTTCCCCTCCACTTT. Protein sequence: CASSIQGTSVPLHF.

CDR3 sequence reads: CASSIQQGDQPQHF. In DNA form, the CDR3 reads TGTGCCAGTAGTATTCAACAGGGGGATCAGCCCCAGCATTTT. J is TRBJ1-5 and V is TRBV19; 8 positions agree with TRBD1. Looked up from germline, CDR1 is LNHDA and CDR2 is SQIVND (reference sequence). Trimming removed 3 bases from V and 5 bases from J; junction bases left unmatched: 3. This CDR3 is 14 amino acids long.

This rearrangement joins TRBV30 to TRBJ1-5; 8 bases are shared with TRBD1. The CDR3 consists of 15 residues. CDR1 is GTSNPN, CDR2 SVGIG, per germline (reference sequence). The junction had 2 bases not matched to a gene; V was cut back by 0 bases and J by 1 base. Here the CDR3 DNA reads TGTGCCTGGAGTGTACAGGGGGGAAGCAATCAGCCCCAGCATTTT. It is translated as CAWSVQGGSNQPQHF.

The rearrangement joins TRBV19 to TRBJ1-5; 8 bases line up with TRBD1. CDR3 length: 13 amino acids. The J segment lost 7 bases and the V segment lost 10 bases, leaving 9 bases of the junction unmatched. The V gene's germline CDR1 is LNHDA and CDR2 SQIVND (reference sequence). DNA of the CDR3: TGTGCCATTGGACAGGGCGCGGTCCAGCCCCAGCATTTT. It encodes CAIGQGAVQPQHF. Complete variable domain (other parts from reference TRBV19 and TRBJ1-5): DGGITQSPKYLFRKEGQNVTLSCEQNLNHDAMYWYRQDPGQGLRLIYYSQIVNDFQKGDIAEGYSVSREKKESFPLTVTSAQKNPTAFYLCAIGQGAVQPQHFGDGTRLSIL.

The J gene is TRBJ2-3, the V gene TRBV3-1 (or the pseudogene TRBV3-2); either TRBD1 or TRBD2 may supply D (5 bases each). The CDR3 is 16 residues long. Germline V gene data show CDR1 as LGHDT and CDR2 as YNNKEL (reference sequence). V was shortened by 1 base and J by 3 bases, with 14 bases between the two germline ends. The CDR3 loop is CASSQAGLLGTDTQYF. The DNA of the CDR3 is TGTGCCAGCAGCCAAGCGGGGCTCTTAGGGACAGATACGCAGTATTTT.

The chain joins TRBV18 to TRBJ1-1, with TRBD1 as a possible D gene (5 bases). This CDR3 comprises 15 residues. The V gene lost 4 bases and the J gene lost 1 base, with 13 bases spanning the gap. Germline V gene lookup returns CDR1 KGHSH and CDR2 LQKENI. The CDR3 DNA follows: TGTGCCAGCTCACATGGGGCGCGGGAGAACACTGAAGCTTTCTTT. Protein sequence: CASSHGARENTEAFF.

The chain carries TRBV12-3 or TRBV12-4 and TRBJ1-5; D remains unclear. The length of the CDR3 is 13 residues. Trimming took off 6 bases at V and 0 bases at J, with 6 bases between the two ends. CDR3 sequence reads: CASRPDSNQPQHF. The CDR3 DNA reads as TGTGCCAGCAGGCCAGATAGCAATCAGCCCCAGCATTTT.

This clone has a single count. The chain carries TRBV5-6 and TRBJ1-2, with D maybe TRBD1 (6 bases). The V gene lost 4 bases and the J gene lost 0 bases, with 10 bases spanning the gap. Germline V gene data show CDR1 as SGHDT and CDR2 as YYEEEE. The CDR3 has 14 residues. CDR3 in DNA: TGTGCCAGCAGCAGGAGGGGGGCTAACTATGGCTACACCTTC. Amino acid sequence: CASSRRGANYGYTF. The variable domain in full, with the rest retrieved from reference TRBV5-6 and TRBJ1-2, is DAGVTQSPTHLIKTRGQQVTLRCSPKSGHDTVSWYQQALGQGPQFIFQYYEEEERQRGNFPDRFSGHQFPNYSSELNVNALLLGDSALYLCASSRRGANYGYTFGSGTRLTVV.

This clone was observed a handful of times. The chain joins TRBV5-6 to TRBJ1-1; D remains unclear. The V end was cut by 4 bases, the J end by 1 base, with 8 bases between. This CDR3 spans 13 amino acids. Per the germline V gene, CDR1 is SGHDT and CDR2 is YYEEEE. CDR3 amino acids: CASSPRGNTEAFF. DNA for the CDR3: TGTGCCAGCAGCCCCCGAGGGAACACTGAAGCTTTCTTT.

This rearrangement joins TRBV30 to TRBJ1-5; no reliable D call. The V gene lost 5 bases and the J gene lost 6 bases, with 14 bases spanning the gap. This CDR3 spans 13 amino acids. Germline values: CDR1 GTSNPN, CDR2 SVGIG (reference sequence). Here the CDR3 DNA reads TGTGCCTGGGGGAGTCAGGCAAGTCAGCCCCAGCATTTT. Amino acids: CAWGSQASQPQHF.

The chain carries TRBV6-5 and TRBJ1-2; D is undetermined. This CDR3 is 14 amino acids long. Germline assignment: CDR1 MNHEY and CDR2 SVGAGI. Trimming took 2 bases from V and 6 from J, leaving 13 bases between them. In DNA, the CDR3 is TGTGCCAGCAGTTACAGGGCTATGCGGGATGGCTACACCTTC. It translates to CASSYRAMRDGYTF.

The chain recombines TRBV9 with TRBJ2-7; D may correspond to TRBD1 or TRBD2 (5 bases each). V was trimmed by 4 bases and J by 3 bases, leaving 17 bases between them. In germline, CDR1 is SGDLS, CDR2 YYNGEE. CDR3 length equals 15 residues. CDR3 nucleotides: TGTGCCAGCAGCCCAGGGTGGGCGAGGGTCTACGAGCAGTACTTC. Encoded protein: CASSPGWARVYEQYF.